A single sample gave rise to the 25 T cell receptor beta chains below, sequenced in a study of T-cell memory formation after mild COVID-19. TCRdb itself ran the 5' RACE reads through MiXCR, one entry per CDR3 protein. The top ten hold about 22% of the sample, which has around 430,000 distinct CDR3 sequences, around a sixth seen once. Sequencing used PBMCs or a T cell subset sorted from them (not recorded which). The receptors were sampled from a young man who had mild COVID-19 (a few samples of this study predate the infection). Cell type and time point are not known.

This clonotype has a handful of counts. The J gene is TRBJ2-3, the V gene TRBV2, with 10 bases aligning to TRBD1. The CDR3 extends over 16 amino acids. Germline values: CDR1 SNHLY, CDR2 FYNNEI. With V trimmed by 5 bases and J by 3 bases, 8 bases remained unmatched. The CDR3 nucleotides read TGTGCCAGCAGTAGGTTTTGGGGACAGGGGACAGATACGCAGTATTTT. Translated: CASSRFWGQGTDTQYF.

The CDR3 loop reads CASSEVKGTSGGKETQYF. Written as DNA, the CDR3 is TGCGCCAGCTCCGAAGTAAAGGGGACTAGCGGGGGTAAAGAGACCCAGTACTTC. The rearrangement joins TRBV10-2 to TRBJ2-5; the match to TRBD2 covers 14 bases. From germline, CDR1 is WSHSY and CDR2 SAAADI. The CDR3 loop spans 18 amino acids. Trimming cost V 8 bases and J 3 bases; bases outside gene matches: 14.

V usage is TRBV7-9 and J usage is TRBJ2-1; D is perhaps TRBD1 (5 bases). CDR1 SEHNR and CDR2 FQNEAQ come from the germline V gene (reference sequence). This CDR3 has 12 residues. V was shortened by 5 bases and J by 5 bases, with 7 bases between the two germline ends. CDR3 bases: TGTGCCAGCAGCCCGACAGACAATGAGCAGTTCTTC. This sequence encodes CASSPTDNEQFF.

The V gene is TRBV12-3 or TRBV12-4, the J gene TRBJ2-3; D uncertain. The CDR3 has 12 amino acids. Trimming removed 4 bases at V and 4 bases at J, with 6 bases between. The CDR3 nucleotides read TGTGCCAGCAGTTACCGTCCAGATACGCAGTATTTT. It encodes CASSYRPDTQYF.

The rearrangement joins TRBV28 to TRBJ2-7; 9 bases fit TRBD2. From germline, CDR1 is MDHEN and CDR2 SYDVKM. V was pared by 1 base and J by 7 bases, with 8 bases of the junction left unmatched. The CDR3 is 15 amino acids. CDR3 protein: CASSLLGGGAQEQYV. CDR3 nucleotides: TGTGCCAGCAGTTTATTAGGCGGGGGGGCGCAAGAGCAGTACGTC.

The chain recombines TRBV7-9 with TRBJ2-2; D remains ambiguous. The CDR3 contains 14 residues. Germline V gene lookup returns CDR1 SEHNR and CDR2 FQNEAQ (reference sequence). The V gene lost 0 bases and the J gene lost 4 bases, with 6 bases spanning the gap. Written as DNA, the CDR3 is TGTGCCAGCAGCTTAGCCAGGTTCACCGGGGAGCTGTTTTTT. Translation gives CASSLARFTGELFF.

The table lists this clonotype with many counts. This chain connects TRBV5-1 to TRBJ2-1, with 10 bases lining up with TRBD2. The CDR3 consists of 16 residues. Germline V gene data show CDR1 as SGHRS and CDR2 as YFSETQ. Trimming removed 0 bases from V and 5 bases from J; junction bases left unmatched: 5. The CDR3 region has the DNA TGCGCCAGCAGCTTGGCTCTAGCGGGGGTAGACAATGAGCAGTTCTTC. Protein: CASSLALAGVDNEQFF.

This clonotype was seen a few times. V gene TRBV30 combines with J gene TRBJ2-7, with 7 bases aligning to TRBD1. The CDR3 covers 14 residues. V lost 3 bases, J lost 2 bases, and 7 bases stayed unmatched. Germline CDR1 GTSNPN, CDR2 SVGIG (reference sequence). DNA for the CDR3: TGTGCCTGGAGCCGACAGGGTAACCCCTACGAGCAGTACTTC. Translating gives CAWSRQGNPYEQYF.

This chain connects TRBV12-3 or TRBV12-4 to TRBJ2-2; D unresolved. The CDR3 totals 13 residues. Trimming removed 3 bases at V and 5 bases at J, with 7 bases between. CDR3 sequence: CASSFGATGELFF. CDR3 coding DNA: TGTGCCAGCAGTTTCGGAGCTACCGGGGAGCTGTTTTTT.

In its sample, this clonotype was seen many times. The rearrangement uses TRBV7-3 and TRBJ1-1, with D unclear. The CDR3 length is 13 residues. V lost 2 bases to trimming and J lost 1 base, with 5 bases between them. Germline CDR1 reads SGHTA; CDR2 reads FQGTGA. For the CDR3, the DNA is TGTGCCAGCAGCTTATACCCGAACACTGAAGCTTTCTTT. Protein: CASSLYPNTEAFF.

In its sample, this clonotype was seen a few times. This chain connects TRBV19 to TRBJ1-5; D is unresolved. Germline CDR1 reads LNHDA; CDR2 reads SQIVND (reference sequence). This CDR3 has 9 residues. Trimming shortened V by 9 bases and J by 8 bases, and 5 bases separated the two germline ends. The CDR3 DNA reads TGTGCCAGCGCCGAGCCCCAGCATTTT. This sequence encodes CASAEPQHF.

This chain uses TRBV4-1 with TRBJ1-5; D is possibly TRBD1 (6 bases). Germline V lookup: CDR1 MGHRA, CDR2 YSYEKL. V lost 4 bases, J lost 6 bases, and 10 bases lay in between. This CDR3 has 13 residues. CDR3 residues: CASSRSRGQPQHF. The CDR3 DNA reads TGCGCCAGCAGCCGATCCAGGGGTCAGCCCCAGCATTTT.

This clonotype was seen repeatedly, ten times or more. The chain links TRBV5-6 to TRBJ1-5; D uncertain. Germline CDR1 and CDR2: SGHDT and YYEEEE. Trimming pared 4 bases from V and 7 bases from J, leaving 12 bases between. The CDR3 sequence is 13 residues long. The CDR3 DNA sequence: TGTGCCAGCAGCGAAAACTTACACCAGCCCCAGCATTTT. It encodes CASSENLHQPQHF.

V is TRBV7-6 and J is TRBJ2-7; D gene ambiguous. Trimming removed 2 bases at V and 3 bases at J, with 8 bases between. CDR1 is SGHVS and CDR2 is FNYEAQ in the germline V gene. This CDR3 has 13 amino acids. CDR3 nucleotides: TGTGCCAGCAGCTTATCTCGGCACTACGAGCAGTACTTC. Residues: CASSLSRHYEQYF.

The chain is built from TRBV6-6 and TRBJ2-3; weak D call: TRBD2 (5 bases). Per germline, CDR1 MNHNY and CDR2 SVGAGI (reference sequence). The V and J ends lost 10 bases and 0 bases respectively, with 14 bases between them. This CDR3 region has 14 residues. This chain's CDR3 is CATAVEASTDTQYF. CDR3 DNA sequence: TGTGCCACCGCGGTGGAGGCTAGCACAGATACGCAGTATTTT.

This clonotype was seen more than once but under ten times. The chain joins TRBV6-5 to TRBJ1-5, with 10 bases identical to TRBD1. The J segment lost 4 bases and the V segment lost 6 bases, leaving 6 bases of the junction unmatched. The CDR3 length is 15 residues. CDR1 is MNHEY and CDR2 is SVGAGI in the germline V gene. The CDR3 reads CASSPGQGMNQPQHF. The CDR3 nucleotides read TGTGCCAGCAGCCCGGGACAGGGGATGAATCAGCCCCAGCATTTT.

The V gene is TRBV7-9, the J gene TRBJ2-5; D is possibly TRBD2 (5 bases). In germline, CDR1 is SEHNR, CDR2 FQNEAQ (reference sequence). This CDR3 spans 15 amino acids. Between the trimmed V and J ends, which lost 1 base and 1 base, there was a span of 10 bases. CDR3 in amino acids: CASSLDSTSQETQYF. CDR3 bases: TGTGCCAGCAGCTTAGACAGCACTAGCCAAGAGACCCAGTACTTC.

The sample holds one count of this clonotype. The CDR3 loop reads CASAPRDTQYF. CDR3 DNA sequence: TGTGCCAGCGCTCCGAGGGATACGCAGTATTTT. The rearrangement uses TRBV2 and TRBJ2-3; D is unclear. The V end was cut by 8 bases, the J end by 6 bases, with 9 bases between. CDR1 is SNHLY, CDR2 FYNNEI, per germline. This CDR3 has 11 residues.

This clonotype was seen a handful of times. The chain employs TRBV6-2 or TRBV6-3 and TRBJ2-4; tentatively, D is TRBD1 or TRBD2 (5 bases each). The ends were cut back, 0 bases at V and 8 bases at J, with 20 bases in the middle. Germline loops: CDR1 MNHEY, CDR2 SVGEGT. The CDR3 length is 17 residues. The CDR3 coding sequence is TGTGCCAGCAGTTACTCAACCCTGGGGGAAGCTCGGGACATTCAGTACTTC. This encodes CASSYSTLGEARDIQYF.

The chain employs TRBV3-1 and TRBJ1-5, with D perhaps matching TRBD1 (6 bases). The V end was cut by 1 base, the J end by 5 bases, with 18 bases between. Germline-derived CDR1 and CDR2 are LGHDT and YNNKEL (reference sequence). The CDR3 is 17 residues long. CDR3 DNA sequence: TGTGCCAGCAGCCAAGCCCCCATGGGCAGGGGTTATCAGCCCCAGCATTTT. It is translated as CASSQAPMGRGYQPQHF.

V gene TRBV21-1 combines with J gene TRBJ2-7. TRBV21-1 is noted as a pseudogene. The CDR3 extends over 15 amino acids. The CDR3 DNA is TGTGCCAGCAGCAAGCACGCCAGGTACTCCTACGAGCAGTACGTC. Translating it yields CASSKHARYSYEQYV.

This clonotype showed up just a few times. V is TRBV12-3 or TRBV12-4 and J is TRBJ1-1; D gene ambiguous. V lost 6 bases to trimming and J lost 4 bases, with 15 bases between them. CDR3 length: 14 residues. Written as DNA, the CDR3 is TGTGCCAGCAGCCCCGGGCGGACTCCCACTGAAGCTTTCTTT. Its translation: CASSPGRTPTEAFF.

The CDR3 is CASSLTAGGLGDPDTQYF. CDR3 nucleotides: TGTGCCAGCAGCTTAACAGCGGGGGGCCTAGGGGACCCAGATACGCAGTATTTT. The rearrangement joins TRBV11-2 to TRBJ2-3, with TRBD2 matching over 9 bases. The CDR3 is made up of 18 amino acids. From germline, CDR1 is SGHAT and CDR2 FQNNGV. V was clipped by 2 bases and J by 4 bases; unmatched bases: 13.

This chain uses TRBV4-1 with TRBJ1-3, with D uncertain. The CDR3 consists of 13 residues. V lost 3 bases and J lost 8, with 11 bases in between. The germline CDR1 and CDR2 sequences are MGHRA and YSYEKL. For the CDR3, the DNA is TGCGCCAGCAGCCAGGTCCGTAGGGACACCATATATTTT. It codes for CASSQVRRDTIYF.

The CDR3 sequence is CASSLASGRVNEQFF. In DNA form, the CDR3 reads TGCGCCAGCAGCTTGGCCAGTGGGAGGGTCAATGAGCAGTTCTTC. The genes are TRBV5-1 and TRBJ2-1; TRBD2 agrees at 7 bases. After removal of 0 bases from V and 6 bases from J, the junction contained 6 bases not matched to a gene. Germline CDR1 SGHRS, CDR2 YFSETQ. CDR3 length: 15 residues.